Reported below is one T cell receptor beta chain. No antigen is known for it. The assay was immunoSEQ multiplex PCR, and TCRdb's table has in-frame clones only and misses some. The sample shows tens of thousands of clones, 88% of them seen only once. This sample was taken from a study of T cells in localized non-small cell lung cancer. Overall study findings and caveats: Uninvolved adjacent lung had higher T cell clonality than tumor and all other tissues. Median detection of top 100 tumor clones in adjacent lung was approximately 50 clones.

Between the trimmed V and J ends, which lost 4 bases and 6 bases, there was a span of 11 bases. The CDR3 is 13 amino acids. Germline CDR1 and CDR2: SGDLS and YYNGEE. The sequence was obtained from a female donor older than 55 with stage I squamous cell lung carcinoma. The input for sequencing was peripheral blood, taken before any cancer treatment. V usage is TRBV9 and J usage is TRBJ1-5; a possible D gene is TRBD1 (5 bases). DNA for the CDR3: TGTGCCAGCAGCACCGGACAATTTCAGCCCCAGCATTTT. Amino acid sequence: CASSTGQFQPQHF. Full variable domain (outside the CDR3, taken from reference TRBV9 and TRBJ1-5): DSGVTQTPKHLITATGQRVTLRCSPRSGDLSVYWYQQSLDQGLQFLIQYYNGEERAKGNILERFSAQQFPDLHSELNLSSLELGDSALYFCASSTGQFQPQHFGDGTRLSIL.